Following are 5 T cell receptor beta chains from one sample sequenced in a study of regulatory T cells in long-lasting Graves disease. The time point is: newly diagnosed GD, antithyroid drugs for less than 3 months. The authors made the TCR library using RNA they extracted from PBMCs. Construction of the TCR beta libraries employed iRepertoire HTBI primers in conjunction with Arm-PCR of CDR3 regions. MiXCR was run by TCRdb on the multiplex PCR reads, yielding one entry per CDR3 protein. This sample yields a few hundred thousand distinct CDR3 sequences, of which under 20% are seen a single time; 12% to 15% belongs to the top ten. This sample was shared with a second study, whose subject was T cells in Graves' hyperthyroidism and ophthalmopathy.

Source: peripheral blood mononuclear cells (PBMCs), taken at new diagnosis, from a patient treated with antithyroid drugs. The origin of the receptors is a woman aged 25 to 45 with Graves disease.

The chain combines TRBV20-1 with TRBJ2-3; 14 positions agree with TRBD2. The CDR3 has 17 residues. Trimming took 4 bases from V and 2 from J; bases not matched to a gene: 8. Germline V gives CDR1 DFQATT, CDR2 SNEGSKA (reference sequence). The CDR3 loop reads CSAKGTSGGGPTDTQYF. CDR3 bases: TGCAGTGCTAAGGGGACTAGCGGGGGAGGTCCCACAGATACGCAGTATTTT.

In this sample, this clonotype turned up many times. Written as DNA, the CDR3 is TGCGCCAGCAGCTTGGAGGGGACAGGGGAACCTGAAGCTTTCTTT. Translating it yields CASSLEGTGEPEAFF. The chain recombines TRBV5-1 with TRBJ1-1, with TRBD1 matching 10 bases. The germline V gene has CDR1 SGHRS and CDR2 YFSETQ. The CDR3 runs 15 residues. V was clipped by 0 bases and J by 6 bases; unmatched bases: 5. Drawing the rest from reference TRBV5-1 and TRBJ1-1, the complete variable domain is KAGVTQTPRYLIKTRGQQVTLSCSPISGHRSVSWYQQTPGQGLQFLFEYFSETQRNKGNFPGRFSGRQFSNSRSEMNVSTLELGDSALYLCASSLEGTGEPEAFFGQGTRLTVV.

This clonotype was counted between two and nine times. The chain recombines TRBV19 with TRBJ2-1; 10 nucleotides agree with TRBD2. V gave up 7 bases and J gave up 7 bases; unmatched junction bases: 10. The CDR3 consists of 15 residues. Germline V gene sequence: CDR1 LNHDA, CDR2 SQIVND (reference sequence). The CDR3 DNA is TGTGCCAGTAAGGCGAGAGCGGGGGGGCTGAATGAGCAGTTCTTC. Its protein product is CASKARAGGLNEQFF. The whole variable domain, remainder taken from reference TRBV19 and TRBJ2-1, is DGGITQSPKYLFRKEGQNVTLSCEQNLNHDAMYWYRQDPGQGLRLIYYSQIVNDFQKGDIAEGYSVSREKKESFPLTVTSAQKNPTAFYLCASKARAGGLNEQFFGPGTRLTVL.

As to this clonotype: A far larger clone differs by one base, so this is likely a read error. The chain has TRBV7-9 and TRBJ2-5; no reliable D call. Trimming took off 3 bases at V and 11 bases at J, with 16 bases between the two ends. There are 13 residues in the CDR3. Germline V lookup: CDR1 SEHNR, CDR2 FQNEAQ (reference sequence). The CDR3 DNA sequence: TGTGCCAGCAGCTTGTTCTCCTACAATGAGCAGTACTTC. Translating it yields CASSLFSYNEQYF.

There are many counts of this clonotype. V and J are TRBV6-1 and TRBJ2-3, with 12 bases aligning to TRBD2. Germline V gives CDR1 MNHNS, CDR2 SASEGT. The J segment lost 5 bases and the V segment lost 5 bases, leaving 11 bases of the junction unmatched. This CDR3 is built from 17 residues. This CDR3 is CASSPSGASGGVDTQYF. CDR3 nucleotide sequence: TGTGCCAGCAGTCCCTCCGGGGCTAGCGGGGGGGTAGATACGCAGTATTTT.